This T cell receptor (beta chain) was recovered during a study of regulatory T cells in long-lasting Graves disease. Study-level background: Antithyroid drug exposure in newly diagnosed Graves' patients had lasted under 3 months.

CDR1 and CDR2 (germline): SGHRS, YFSETQ. V shed 0 bases and J shed 5 bases, with 15 bases lying between them. The CDR3 totals 15 residues. On this clonotype itself: Its antigen is not known.

Arm-PCR of CDR3 regions and iRepertoire HTBI primers were used to build TCR beta libraries. A single record per CDR3 protein comes from TCRdb applying MiXCR to the multiplex PCR reads. In the table there are a few hundred thousand distinct CDR3 sequences, 16% of which are singletons. Notes on the study in general: Repertoires from persistent disease leaned toward TRBV28, TRBJ1-2 and TRBJ2-5.

Time point noted: newly diagnosed GD, antithyroid drugs for less than 3 months. RNA isolated from PBMCs was used to make the TCR library. The same data also went into a second study, on T cells in Graves' hyperthyroidism and ophthalmopathy. This second report adds: Newly diagnosed hyperthyroidism patients aged 18 to 65 years had disease lasting under 2 months. The TCR CDR3 was amplified in a first-round RT-PCR using the HTBI primer set.

Sequencing used peripheral blood mononuclear cells (PBMCs), obtained at new diagnosis, from a patient treated with antithyroid drugs. The chain couples TRBV5-1 to TRBJ2-7, with D perhaps matching TRBD1 (5 bases). This receptor was identified in a man aged 35-49 years with Graves disease. In DNA form, the CDR3 reads TGCGCCAGCAGCTTGGGCCGGCAGGGTCGGGACGAGCAGTACTTC. This sequence encodes CASSLGRQGRDEQYF.